What follows are 22 T cell receptor beta chains derived from one specimen sequenced in a study of T-cell memory formation after mild COVID-19. TCRdb independently ran MiXCR on the 5' RACE reads; one entry per CDR3 protein. In the table there are about 320,000 distinct CDR3 sequences, 13% to 15% of which are singletons. Material for sequencing was PBMCs or a T cell subset sorted from them (not recorded which). These receptors were obtained from a man aged 18 to 35 who had mild COVID-19 (a few samples of this study predate the infection). Cell type and time point are not known.

The chain has TRBV6-2 or TRBV6-3 and TRBJ2-7; D unresolved. The CDR3 runs to 13 residues. The germline V gene has CDR1 MNHEY and CDR2 SVGEGT. The V and J ends lost 3 bases and 6 bases respectively, with 12 bases between them. The DNA for the CDR3 is TGTGCCAGCAGTTATCGGGTAAGGCTCGAGCAGTACTTC. Translating it yields CASSYRVRLEQYF.

This clonotype was detected only a few times. The V call is TRBV5-6, the J call TRBJ2-3; no clear D. The CDR3 runs to 16 residues. The V end was cut by 1 base, the J end by 2 bases, with 14 bases between. Germline-derived CDR1 and CDR2 are SGHDT and YYEEEE. The CDR3 reads CASSLLDRAYTDTQYF. In DNA form, the CDR3 reads TGTGCCAGCAGCTTGCTGGATCGGGCGTACACAGATACGCAGTATTTT. Full variable domain (remainder filled in from reference TRBV5-6 and TRBJ2-3): DAGVTQSPTHLIKTRGQQVTLRCSPKSGHDTVSWYQQALGQGPQFIFQYYEEEERQRGNFPDRFSGHQFPNYSSELNVNALLLGDSALYLCASSLLDRAYTDTQYFGPGTRLTVL.

The sample holds many counts of this clonotype. The genes are TRBV7-2 and TRBJ2-5, with 9 nucleotides matching TRBD1. This CDR3 is 15 amino acids long. Losses at the gene ends were 5 bases for V and 4 bases for J; bases not matched to a gene: 8. The V gene's germline CDR1 is SGHTA and CDR2 FQGNSA. The CDR3 sequence: CASSVEGQGGETQYF. The DNA of the CDR3 is TGTGCCAGCAGCGTAGAGGGACAGGGTGGAGAGACCCAGTACTTC. The full variable domain, with the rest looked up from reference TRBV7-2 and TRBJ2-5, is GAGVSQSPSNKVTEKGKDVELRCDPISGHTALYWYRQSLGQGLEFLIYFQGNSAPDKSGLPSDRFSAERTGGSVSTLTIQRTQQEDSAVYLCASSVEGQGGETQYFGPGTRLLVL.

In its sample, this clonotype was seen many times. The chain carries TRBV5-1 and TRBJ2-5; 7 bases are a match to TRBD1. CDR1 SGHRS and CDR2 YFSETQ come from the germline V gene. The V segment lost 0 bases and the J segment 4 bases; nucleotides outside the gene matches: 6. The CDR3 length is 15 residues. The chain's CDR3 is CASSLGTGRRETQYF. In nucleotides, the CDR3 is TGCGCCAGCAGCTTGGGGACAGGACGGCGAGAGACCCAGTACTTC. Together with reference TRBV5-1 and TRBJ2-5, the CDR3 gives the full variable domain: KAGVTQTPRYLIKTRGQQVTLSCSPISGHRSVSWYQQTPGQGLQFLFEYFSETQRNKGNFPGRFSGRQFSNSRSEMNVSTLELGDSALYLCASSLGTGRRETQYFGPGTRLLVL.

In its sample, this clonotype was seen a few times. The V call is TRBV4-1, the J call TRBJ1-6; 7 bases fit TRBD1. The trim removed 4 bases at V and 7 bases at J, leaving 7 bases unmatched. Germline lookup yields CDR1 MGHRA and CDR2 YSYEKL. The CDR3 is 15 residues long. Here the CDR3 reads CASSPSGGLNSPLHF. DNA for the CDR3: TGCGCCAGCAGCCCCTCAGGGGGATTGAATTCACCCCTCCACTTT.

The chain employs TRBV5-5 and TRBJ1-5; 12 positions match TRBD1. The trim removed 3 bases at V and 9 bases at J, leaving 10 bases unmatched. The CDR3 extends over 16 amino acids. Germline CDR1 SGHKS, CDR2 YYEKEE (reference sequence). The CDR3 protein is CASSSRPGQGAMPQHF. The CDR3 nucleotides are TGTGCCAGCAGCTCAAGGCCGGGACAGGGGGCGATGCCCCAGCATTTT.

This clonotype was seen more than once but under ten times. The rearrangement joins TRBV6-5 to TRBJ1-5; D might be TRBD1 (5 bases). The CDR3 loop spans 14 amino acids. The germline V gene has CDR1 MNHEY and CDR2 SVGAGI. Trimming took 6 bases from V and 0 from J, leaving 9 bases between them. The CDR3 DNA reads as TGTGCCAGCAGCTCCAGGGATAGCAATCAGCCCCAGCATTTT. It specifies CASSSRDSNQPQHF.

This sequence joins TRBV28 and TRBJ2-1; D is possibly TRBD1 (7 bases). The CDR3 covers 12 residues. The germline V gene has CDR1 MDHEN and CDR2 SYDVKM. V shed 4 bases and J shed 11 bases, with 12 bases lying between them. As DNA, the CDR3 is TGTGCCAGCAGTTCTCAGGGGGGCCAGCAGTTCTTC. It specifies CASSSQGGQQFF.

There are a few counts of this clonotype. This chain uses TRBV7-2 with TRBJ1-2, with D unresolved. The CDR3 spans 12 residues. V lost 4 bases and J lost 3, with 6 bases in between. CDR1 is SGHTA and CDR2 is FQGNSA in the germline V gene. DNA for the CDR3: TGTGCCAGCAGCTCGACCTACTATGGCTACACCTTC. Protein: CASSSTYYGYTF.

This clonotype was detected only a few times. The chain links TRBV19 to TRBJ2-3; perhaps TRBD1 as D (6 bases). The CDR3 contains 15 residues. Germline V gene sequence: CDR1 LNHDA, CDR2 SQIVND (reference sequence). The V gene lost 6 bases and the J gene lost 0 bases, with 13 bases spanning the gap. The CDR3 nucleotides are TGTGCCAGTAGACCGACAGGACCTAGCACAGATACGCAGTATTTT. Amino acid sequence: CASRPTGPSTDTQYF.

This clonotype was observed a handful of times. V usage is TRBV5-1 and J usage is TRBJ2-5; D is unclear. The germline CDR1 and CDR2 sequences are SGHRS and YFSETQ. V was cut by 0 bases and J by 1 base, with 7 bases left in between. This CDR3 region has 14 residues. The CDR3 DNA sequence: TGCGCCAGCAGCTTGGTCCCATCCCAAGAGACCCAGTACTTC. Translated, it gives CASSLVPSQETQYF. Drawing the rest from reference TRBV5-1 and TRBJ2-5, the complete variable domain is KAGVTQTPRYLIKTRGQQVTLSCSPISGHRSVSWYQQTPGQGLQFLFEYFSETQRNKGNFPGRFSGRQFSNSRSEMNVSTLELGDSALYLCASSLVPSQETQYFGPGTRLLVL.

This clonotype was recorded a few times. V is TRBV15 and J is TRBJ1-5, with D possibly being TRBD1 (5 bases). Trimming pared 3 bases from V and 6 bases from J, leaving 9 bases between. The germline CDR1 and CDR2 sequences are LNHNV and YYDKDF (reference sequence). The CDR3 covers 13 residues. CDR3 residues: CATSSPGGQPQHF. In nucleotides, the CDR3 is TGTGCCACCAGCAGTCCGGGGGGTCAGCCCCAGCATTTT.

This clonotype showed up just a few times. The V call is TRBV15, the J call TRBJ2-3; 14 bases line up with TRBD2. Trimming took 0 bases from V and 9 from J; bases not matched to a gene: 11. Germline lookup yields CDR1 LNHNV and CDR2 YYDKDF (reference sequence). CDR3 size: 18 residues. The CDR3 protein is CATSRDRGLAGDEWTQYF. CDR3 nucleotides: TGTGCCACCAGCAGAGATAGGGGACTAGCGGGGGATGAGTGGACGCAGTATTTT.

The V and J genes are TRBV4-2 and TRBJ2-1; D possibly corresponds to TRBD1 (5 bases). The CDR3 has 15 amino acids. The V end lost 4 bases, the J end lost 4 bases, and 14 bases lay between the germline ends. Germline V gives CDR1 LGHNA, CDR2 YNFKEQ. The CDR3 loop reads CASSRAAGMYNEQFF. In nucleotides, the CDR3 is TGTGCCAGCAGCCGGGCGGCAGGGATGTACAATGAGCAGTTCTTC.

V gene TRBV5-1 combines with J gene TRBJ2-3; TRBD2 matches 13 bases. Germline CDR1 is SGHRS and CDR2 is YFSETQ. The CDR3 has 16 amino acids. J gave up 4 bases and V 4 bases, and 6 bases lay outside the gene matches. This chain's CDR3 is CASSQTSGGAADTQYF. CDR3 nucleotide sequence: TGCGCCAGCAGCCAAACTAGCGGGGGGGCTGCAGATACGCAGTATTTT.

CDR3 residues: CASSPGGRGLFNEQFF. The CDR3, as DNA: TGTGCCAGCTCACCCGGGGGCAGGGGGCTATTCAATGAGCAGTTCTTC. The V call is TRBV18, the J call TRBJ2-1; 8 nucleotides align to TRBD1. The V and J ends lost 3 bases and 6 bases, in that order; junction bases with no gene match: 10. Germline CDR1 reads KGHSH; CDR2 reads LQKENI. CDR3 length: 16 residues.

This clonotype was observed many times. This clone may be a read error of a much larger clone one base away. The V and J genes are TRBV4-2 and TRBJ2-3; TRBD2 matches 9 bases. With V trimmed by 0 bases and J by 4 bases, 2 bases remained unmatched. The CDR3 runs to 15 residues. CDR1 is LGHNA and CDR2 is YNFKEQ in the germline V gene. The chain's CDR3 is CASSQERGGPDTQYF. CDR3 DNA: TGTGCCAGCAGCCAAGAGCGGGGGGGCCCAGATACGCAGTATTTT.

The chain uses TRBV6-5 and TRBJ2-7; TRBD2 matches at 9 bases. This CDR3 has 13 residues. V lost 5 bases and J lost 6; bases outside the gene matches: 5. CDR1 and CDR2 (germline): MNHEY, SVGAGI. The DNA of the CDR3 is TGTGCCAGCAGTCCCGGACTAGCGCGCGAGCAGTACTTC. Its protein product is CASSPGLAREQYF.

The chain links TRBV7-6 to TRBJ1-2; D is unclear. The CDR3 has 14 amino acids. Per the germline V gene, CDR1 is SGHVS and CDR2 is FNYEAQ. V gave up 5 bases and J gave up 2 bases, with 12 bases separating them. The chain's CDR3 is CASSQTYSNYGYTF. The CDR3 DNA is TGTGCCAGCAGCCAAACTTATTCCAACTATGGCTACACCTTC.

There are a few counts of this clonotype. The chain joins TRBV7-9 to TRBJ2-7, with D perhaps assigned TRBD1 or TRBD2 (5 bases each). Trimming took off 2 bases at V and 2 bases at J, with 16 bases between the two ends. CDR3 length: 16 amino acids. CDR1 SEHNR and CDR2 FQNEAQ come from the germline V gene (reference sequence). The chain's CDR3 is CASSLFVGGRAYEQYF. The CDR3 DNA follows: TGTGCCAGCAGCTTATTCGTTGGGGGTCGGGCCTACGAGCAGTACTTC. The full variable domain, completed using reference TRBV7-9 and TRBJ2-7, is DTGVSQNPRHKITKRGQNVTFRCDPISEHNRLYWYRQTLGQGPEFLTYFQNEAQLEKSRLLSDRFSAERPKGSFSTLEIQRTEQGDSAMYLCASSLFVGGRAYEQYFGPGTRLTVT.

V usage is TRBV7-2 and J usage is TRBJ2-5, with unresolved D. The CDR3 runs 13 residues. Trimming pared 1 base from V and 6 bases from J, leaving 9 bases between. Germline loops: CDR1 SGHTA, CDR2 FQGNSA. The CDR3 coding sequence is TGTGCCAGCAGCTTAGAGGTTGGGCAGACCCAGTACTTC. Translated, it gives CASSLEVGQTQYF.

The chain uses TRBV7-9 and TRBJ2-7, with a tentative D call TRBD2 (7 bases). Per the germline V gene, CDR1 is SEHNR and CDR2 is FQNEAQ (reference sequence). V shed 6 bases and J shed 4 bases, with 19 bases lying between them. This CDR3 contains 15 residues. CDR3 amino acids: CASRGPGGRGYEQYF. CDR3 DNA sequence: TGTGCCAGCAGAGGCCCGGGGGGCCGAGGGTACGAGCAGTACTTC.